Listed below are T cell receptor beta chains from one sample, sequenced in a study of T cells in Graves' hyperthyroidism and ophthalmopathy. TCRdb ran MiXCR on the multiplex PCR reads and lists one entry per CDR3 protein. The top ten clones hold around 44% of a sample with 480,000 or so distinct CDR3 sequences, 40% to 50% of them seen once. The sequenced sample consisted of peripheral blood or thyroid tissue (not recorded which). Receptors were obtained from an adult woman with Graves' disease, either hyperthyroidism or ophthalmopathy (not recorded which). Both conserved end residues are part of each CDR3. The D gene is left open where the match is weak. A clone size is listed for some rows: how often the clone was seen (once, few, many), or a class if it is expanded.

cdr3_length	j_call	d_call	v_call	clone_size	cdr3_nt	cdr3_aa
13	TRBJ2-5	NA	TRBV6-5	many	TGTGCCAGCAGTTACCCGATCGGGGAGACCCAGTACTTC	CASSYPIGETQYF
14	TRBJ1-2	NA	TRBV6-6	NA	TGTGCCACCCAGGATAACAGTCAAATGTATGGCTACACCTTC	CATQDNSQMYGYTF
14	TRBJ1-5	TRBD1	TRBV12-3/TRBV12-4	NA	TGTGCCAGCAGTTGGACAGGAAACGATCAGCCCCAGCATTTT	CASSWTGNDQPQHF
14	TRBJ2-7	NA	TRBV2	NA	TGTGCCATCAGTGAGTCAGATATTGGGACGAGGCAGTACTTC	CAISESDIGTRQYF
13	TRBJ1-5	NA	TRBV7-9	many	TGTGCCAGCAGCCAGGGCAGCAGCCAGCCCCAGCATTTT	CASSQGSSQPQHF
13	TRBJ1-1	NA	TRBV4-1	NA	TGCGCCAGCAGCCAAGAGGAGAACACTGAAGCTTTCTTT	CASSQEENTEAFF
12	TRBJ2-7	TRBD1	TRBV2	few	TGTGCCAGTACCGACAGGGGCTACGAGCAGTACTTC	CASTDRGYEQYF
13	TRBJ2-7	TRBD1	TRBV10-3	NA	TGTGCCATCAGGGGGACAGGGGACTACGAGCAGTACTTC	CAIRGTGDYEQYF
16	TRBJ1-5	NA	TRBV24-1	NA	TGTGCCACCAGTGATGATAGGGGCCCCCACGATCAGCCCCAGCATTTT	CATSDDRGPHDQPQHF
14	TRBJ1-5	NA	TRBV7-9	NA	TGTGCCAGCAGCCCCCAAACTTGGGGTCAGCCCCAGCATTTT	CASSPQTWGQPQHF
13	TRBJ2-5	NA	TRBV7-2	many	TGTGCCAGCAGCCAGCGGGTGCAAGAGACCCAGTACTTC	CASSQRVQETQYF
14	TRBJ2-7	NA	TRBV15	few	TGTGCCACCAGCAGAGATCAGCGCTCCTACGAGCAGTACTTC	CATSRDQRSYEQYF
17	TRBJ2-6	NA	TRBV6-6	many	TGTGCCAGCAGTTTTAAGGGGGGAAGCTCTGGGGCCAACGTCCTGACTTTC	CASSFKGGSSGANVLTF
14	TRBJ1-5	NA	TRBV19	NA	TGTGCCAGTAGGGGCAAGGAAAACAATCAGCCCCAGCATTTT	CASRGKENNQPQHF
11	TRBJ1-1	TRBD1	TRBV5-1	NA	TGCGCCAGCAGCACAGGGGCTGAAGCTTTCTTT	CASSTGAEAFF
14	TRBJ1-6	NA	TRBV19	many	TGTGCCAGTAGTATGACAGTGAGTAATTCACCCCTCCACTTT	CASSMTVSNSPLHF
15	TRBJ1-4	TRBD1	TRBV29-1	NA	TGCAGCGTTGCGCCGGGGACAGGAACACCTGAAAAACTGTTTTTT	CSVAPGTGTPEKLFF
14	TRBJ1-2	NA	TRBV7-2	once	TGTGCCAGCAGCTTAGCGGCCGGAAACTATGGCTACACCTTC	CASSLAAGNYGYTF
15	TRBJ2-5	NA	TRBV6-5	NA	TGTGCCAGCAGTTACTCGTTGCCAGACGTGGAGACCCAGTACTTC	CASSYSLPDVETQYF
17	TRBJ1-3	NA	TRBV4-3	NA	TGCGCCAGCAGCCGCATGGTGCAGGGGCTCTCTGGAAACACCATATATTTT	CASSRMVQGLSGNTIYF
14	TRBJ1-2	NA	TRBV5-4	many	TGTGCCAGCAGCTTGGGACAGGCTACCTATGGCTACACCTTC	CASSLGQATYGYTF
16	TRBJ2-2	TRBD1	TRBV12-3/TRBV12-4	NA	TGTGCCAGCAGTTTCGGACAGGGGGCGTATGGTGGGGAGCTGTTTTTT	CASSFGQGAYGGELFF
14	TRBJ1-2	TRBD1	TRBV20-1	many	TGCAGTGCTAGTCGGACAGGGACAGGCTATGGCTACACCTTC	CSASRTGTGYGYTF
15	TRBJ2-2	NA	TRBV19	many	TGTGCCAGTAGTATACTTTCTTTAAGCGCAGGGGAGCTGTTTTTT	CASSILSLSAGELFF
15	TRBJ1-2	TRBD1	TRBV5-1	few	TGCGCCAGCAGCTTGTCCGGGACAGTGGCATATGGCTACACCTTC	CASSLSGTVAYGYTF
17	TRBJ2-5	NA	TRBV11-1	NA	TGTGCCAGCAGCTTGGTGGGAGTTGTTGCGTACCAAGAGACCCAGTACTTC	CASSLVGVVAYQETQYF
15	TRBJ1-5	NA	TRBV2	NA	TGTGCCAGCAGGAGTTGGAGGGCCAGCAATCAGCCCCAGCATTTT	CASRSWRASNQPQHF
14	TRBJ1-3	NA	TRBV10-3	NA	TGTGCTACAAGGGACCATTACTCTGGAAACACCATATATTTT	CATRDHYSGNTIYF
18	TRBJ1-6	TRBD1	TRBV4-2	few	TGTGCCAGCAGCCAAGAGTGGACAGGGGGCACCACTAATTCACCCCTCCACTTT	CASSQEWTGGTTNSPLHF
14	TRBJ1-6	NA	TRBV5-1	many	TGCGCCAGCAGCTTCGACAGCGGGGGTTCACCCCTCCACTTT	CASSFDSGGSPLHF
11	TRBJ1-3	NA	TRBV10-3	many	TGTGCCATCAGTGAGTTGGAGACCATATATTTT	CAISELETIYF
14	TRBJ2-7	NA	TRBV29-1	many	TGCAGCGTTGAAGATAGTACGGGGTCGTATGAGCAGTACTTC	CSVEDSTGSYEQYF
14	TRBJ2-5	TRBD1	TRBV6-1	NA	TGTGCCAGCACCACCCCGGGACAGCAAGAGACCCAGTACTTC	CASTTPGQQETQYF